The clone carrying this TCR beta chain showed up many times. Its antigen is unknown. The source of the sample is a study of CD8 T cells in ankylosing spondylitis. Study conclusions and caveats: A subset of motif variants has previously been described in the synovial fluid and blood of reactive arthritis. Matched ankylosing spondylitis synovial fluid reportedly showed significant enrichment of disease-linked clones.

5'-RACE, quantitative and with molecular barcodes, yielded the TCR beta libraries. TCRdb re-called the 5' RACE reads through MiXCR, storing one row per CDR3 protein. Here the sample spans about 240,000 distinct CDR3 sequences, around 9.1% being singletons. The CDR3 has 16 amino acids. The germline V gene encodes CDR1 ENHRY and CDR2 SYGVKD. Trimming took off 6 bases at V and 4 bases at J, with 21 bases between the two ends. The chain joins TRBV10-3 to TRBJ1-1, with D possibly matching TRBD1 (6 bases). This receptor was identified in a male donor with ankylosing spondylitis or in good health (not recorded which). What was sequenced was blood, either unsorted or a sorted T cell fraction (not recorded which). CDR3 region: CAIRKRLQGLGTEAFF. As DNA, the CDR3 is TGTGCCATCAGGAAACGACTACAGGGTTTGGGCACTGAAGCTTTCTTT.